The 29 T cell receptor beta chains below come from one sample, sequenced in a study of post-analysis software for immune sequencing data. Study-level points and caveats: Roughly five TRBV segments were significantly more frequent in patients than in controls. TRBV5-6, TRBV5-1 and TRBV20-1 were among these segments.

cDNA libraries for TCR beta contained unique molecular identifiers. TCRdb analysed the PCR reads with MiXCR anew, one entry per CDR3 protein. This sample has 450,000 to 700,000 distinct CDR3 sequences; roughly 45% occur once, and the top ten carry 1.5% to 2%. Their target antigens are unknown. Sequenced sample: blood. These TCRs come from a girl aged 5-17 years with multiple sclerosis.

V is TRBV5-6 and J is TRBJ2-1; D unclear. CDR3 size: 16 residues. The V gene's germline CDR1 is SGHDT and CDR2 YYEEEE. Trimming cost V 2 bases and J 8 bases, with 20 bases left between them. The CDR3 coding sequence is TGTGCCAGCAGCTTAGAGCTAGGAGTAAAAGGAGATGAGCAGTTCTTC. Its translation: CASSLELGVKGDEQFF.

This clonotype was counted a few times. The CDR3 region is CASSFAGGSPLHF. In nucleotides, the CDR3 is TGCGCCAGCAGCTTCGCTGGAGGTTCACCCCTCCACTTT. The chain has TRBV5-1 and TRBJ1-6; D gene unclear. V was clipped by 2 bases and J by 9 bases, with 9 bases between them. CDR3 length: 13 residues. The germline V gene encodes CDR1 SGHRS and CDR2 YFSETQ.

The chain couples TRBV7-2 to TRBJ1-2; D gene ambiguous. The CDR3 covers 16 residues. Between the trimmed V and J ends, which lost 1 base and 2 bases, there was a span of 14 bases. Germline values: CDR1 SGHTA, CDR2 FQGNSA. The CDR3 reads CASSLDGPATNYGYTF. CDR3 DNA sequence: TGTGCCAGCAGCTTAGACGGTCCGGCGACGAACTATGGCTACACCTTC.

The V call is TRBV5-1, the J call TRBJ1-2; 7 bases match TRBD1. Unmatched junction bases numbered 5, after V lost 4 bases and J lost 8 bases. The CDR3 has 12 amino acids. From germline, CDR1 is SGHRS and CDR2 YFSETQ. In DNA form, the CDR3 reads TGCGCCAGCAGCCCCGGGACAGTAGGCTACACCTTC. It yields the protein CASSPGTVGYTF. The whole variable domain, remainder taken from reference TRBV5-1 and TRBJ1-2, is KAGVTQTPRYLIKTRGQQVTLSCSPISGHRSVSWYQQTPGQGLQFLFEYFSETQRNKGNFPGRFSGRQFSNSRSEMNVSTLELGDSALYLCASSPGTVGYTFGSGTRLTVV.

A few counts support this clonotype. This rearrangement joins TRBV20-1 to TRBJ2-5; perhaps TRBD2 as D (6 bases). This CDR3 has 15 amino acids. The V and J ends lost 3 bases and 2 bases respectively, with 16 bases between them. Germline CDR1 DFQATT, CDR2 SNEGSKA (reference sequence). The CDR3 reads CSASGVQGGQETQYF. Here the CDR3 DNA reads TGCAGTGCTAGCGGTGTTCAGGGAGGACAAGAGACCCAGTACTTC.

Here the CDR3 reads CSATLAGGPHEQFF. CDR3 DNA sequence: TGCAGTGCGACACTAGCGGGAGGGCCCCATGAGCAGTTCTTC. The chain links TRBV20-1 to TRBJ2-1, with TRBD2 identical over 13 bases. Trimming removed 6 bases from V and 8 bases from J; junction bases left unmatched: 7. Germline V gene data show CDR1 as DFQATT and CDR2 as SNEGSKA (reference sequence). This CDR3 comprises 14 residues.

This CDR3 reads CATHLGNLATHNEQFF. CDR3 nucleotides: TGTGCCACCCACCTTGGTAACCTAGCAACCCACAATGAGCAGTTCTTC. The chain uses TRBV7-9 and TRBJ2-1; maybe TRBD2 (5 bases). CDR1 and CDR2 (germline): SEHNR, FQNEAQ (reference sequence). The CDR3 has 16 residues. The ends were cut back, 10 bases at V and 5 bases at J, with 24 bases in the middle.

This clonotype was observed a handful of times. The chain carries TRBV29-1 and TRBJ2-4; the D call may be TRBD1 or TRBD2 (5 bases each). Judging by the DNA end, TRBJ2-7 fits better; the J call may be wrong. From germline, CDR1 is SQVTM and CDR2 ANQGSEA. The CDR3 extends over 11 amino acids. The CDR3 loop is CSAIDGGEQYF. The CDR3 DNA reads TGCAGCGCTATCGATGGGGGCGAGCAGTACTTC.

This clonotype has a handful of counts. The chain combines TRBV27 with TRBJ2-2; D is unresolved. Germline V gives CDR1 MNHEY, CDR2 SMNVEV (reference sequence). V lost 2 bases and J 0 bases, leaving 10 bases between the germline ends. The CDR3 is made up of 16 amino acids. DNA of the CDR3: TGTGCCAGCAGTTTAATTGGGTTCGCGAACACCGGGGAGCTGTTTTTT. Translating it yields CASSLIGFANTGELFF.

CDR3 sequence reads: CAISDPVWGAGGKNIQYF. The CDR3 region has the DNA TGTGCCATCAGTGACCCAGTCTGGGGGGCGGGTGGCAAAAACATTCAGTACTTC. J is TRBJ2-4 and V is TRBV10-3, with D tentatively TRBD1 or TRBD2 (6 bases each). This CDR3 region has 18 residues. CDR1 is ENHRY and CDR2 is SYGVKD in the germline V gene. V lost 3 bases and J 3 bases, leaving 21 bases between the germline ends.

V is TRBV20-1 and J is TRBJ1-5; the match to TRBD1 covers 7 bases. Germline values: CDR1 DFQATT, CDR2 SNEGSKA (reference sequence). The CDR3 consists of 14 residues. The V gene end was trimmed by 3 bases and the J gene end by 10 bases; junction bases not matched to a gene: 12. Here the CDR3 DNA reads TGCAGTGCTAGTCCCGGGACAGATCTCAATCCCCAGCATTTT. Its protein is CSASPGTDLNPQHF.

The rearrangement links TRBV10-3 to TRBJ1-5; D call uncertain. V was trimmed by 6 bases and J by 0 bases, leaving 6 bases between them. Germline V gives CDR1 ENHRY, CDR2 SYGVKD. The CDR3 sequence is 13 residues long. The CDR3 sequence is CAISDNSNQPQHF. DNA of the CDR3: TGTGCCATCAGCGACAATAGCAATCAGCCCCAGCATTTT.

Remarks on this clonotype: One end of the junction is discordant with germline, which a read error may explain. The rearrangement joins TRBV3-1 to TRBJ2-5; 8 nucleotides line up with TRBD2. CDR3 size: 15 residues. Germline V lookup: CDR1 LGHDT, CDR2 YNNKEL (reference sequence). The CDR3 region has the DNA TGTACCAGCAGCCAAGCCCGGGGGGGCCAAGAGACCCAGTACTTC. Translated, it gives CTSSQARGGQETQYF.

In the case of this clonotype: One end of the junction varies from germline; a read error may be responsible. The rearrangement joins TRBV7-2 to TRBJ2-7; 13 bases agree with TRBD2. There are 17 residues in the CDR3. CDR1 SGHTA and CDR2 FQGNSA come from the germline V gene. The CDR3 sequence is CVSSLVGTSGTTYEQYF. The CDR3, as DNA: TGTGTCAGCAGCTTAGTAGGGACTAGCGGGACCACCTACGAGCAGTACTTC.

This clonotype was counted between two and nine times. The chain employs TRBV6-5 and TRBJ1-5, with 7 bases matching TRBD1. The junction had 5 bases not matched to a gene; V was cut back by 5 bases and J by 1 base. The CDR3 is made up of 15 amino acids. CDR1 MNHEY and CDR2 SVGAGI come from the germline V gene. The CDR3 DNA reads TGTGCCAGCAGTCCCGACAGGGCGAGCAATCAGCCCCAGCATTTT. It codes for CASSPDRASNQPQHF.

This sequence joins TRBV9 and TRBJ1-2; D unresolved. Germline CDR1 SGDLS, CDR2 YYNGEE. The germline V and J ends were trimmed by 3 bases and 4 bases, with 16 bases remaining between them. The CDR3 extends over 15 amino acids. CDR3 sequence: CASSAVPGSSYGYTF. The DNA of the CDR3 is TGTGCCAGCAGCGCCGTGCCGGGCTCTTCCTATGGCTACACCTTC.

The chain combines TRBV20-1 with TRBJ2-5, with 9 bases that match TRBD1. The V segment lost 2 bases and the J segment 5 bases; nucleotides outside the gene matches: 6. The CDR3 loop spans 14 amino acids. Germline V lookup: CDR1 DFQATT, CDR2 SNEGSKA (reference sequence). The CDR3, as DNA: TGCAGTGCTAGATCTACGACAGGGGGTGAGACCCAGTACTTC. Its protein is CSARSTTGGETQYF.

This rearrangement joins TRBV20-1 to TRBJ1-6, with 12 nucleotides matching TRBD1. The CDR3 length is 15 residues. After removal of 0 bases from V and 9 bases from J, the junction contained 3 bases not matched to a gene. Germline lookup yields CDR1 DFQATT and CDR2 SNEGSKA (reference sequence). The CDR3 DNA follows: TGCAGTGCTAGAGATCCGGGACAGGGGGCTTCACCCCTCCACTTT. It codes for CSARDPGQGASPLHF.

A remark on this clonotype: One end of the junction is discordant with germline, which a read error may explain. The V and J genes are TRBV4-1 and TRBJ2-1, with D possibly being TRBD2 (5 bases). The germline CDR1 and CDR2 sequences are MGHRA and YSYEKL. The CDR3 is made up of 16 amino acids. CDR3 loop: CASNQETRVDHNEQFF. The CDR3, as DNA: TGCGCCAGCAACCAAGAAACTAGGGTGGACCACAATGAGCAGTTCTTC.

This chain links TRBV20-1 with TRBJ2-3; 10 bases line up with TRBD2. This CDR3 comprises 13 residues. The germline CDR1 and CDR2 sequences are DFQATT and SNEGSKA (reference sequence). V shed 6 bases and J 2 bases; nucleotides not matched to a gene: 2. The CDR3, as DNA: TGCAGTGCCGGACTAGCGGTCACAGATACGCAGTATTTT. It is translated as CSAGLAVTDTQYF.

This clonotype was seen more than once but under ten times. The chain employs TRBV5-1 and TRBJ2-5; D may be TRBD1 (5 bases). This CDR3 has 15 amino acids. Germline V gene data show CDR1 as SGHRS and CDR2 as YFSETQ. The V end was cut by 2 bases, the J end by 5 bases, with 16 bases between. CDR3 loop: CASSFGAGRKETQYF. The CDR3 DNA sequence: TGCGCCAGCAGCTTTGGGGCAGGACGAAAGGAGACCCAGTACTTC.

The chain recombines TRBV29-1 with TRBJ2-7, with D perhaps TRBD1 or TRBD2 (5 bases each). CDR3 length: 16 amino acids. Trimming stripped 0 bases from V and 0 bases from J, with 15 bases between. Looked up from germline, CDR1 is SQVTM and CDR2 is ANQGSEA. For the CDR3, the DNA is TGCAGCGTTGAAGATTCTTTGGGGACGACCTCCTACGAGCAGTACTTC. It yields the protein CSVEDSLGTTSYEQYF.

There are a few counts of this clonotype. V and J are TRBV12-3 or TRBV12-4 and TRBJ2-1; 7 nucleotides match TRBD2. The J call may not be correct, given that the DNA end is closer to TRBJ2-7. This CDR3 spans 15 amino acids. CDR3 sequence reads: CASSLRASGYNEQYF. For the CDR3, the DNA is TGTGCCAGCAGTTTGAGGGCTAGCGGATACAATGAGCAGTACTTC.

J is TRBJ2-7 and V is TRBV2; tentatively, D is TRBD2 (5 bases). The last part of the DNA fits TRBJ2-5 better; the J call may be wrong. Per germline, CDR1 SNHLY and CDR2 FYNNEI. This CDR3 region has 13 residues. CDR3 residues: CASRRATEETQYF. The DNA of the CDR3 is TGTGCCAGCAGGAGGGCCACGGAAGAGACCCAGTACTTC.

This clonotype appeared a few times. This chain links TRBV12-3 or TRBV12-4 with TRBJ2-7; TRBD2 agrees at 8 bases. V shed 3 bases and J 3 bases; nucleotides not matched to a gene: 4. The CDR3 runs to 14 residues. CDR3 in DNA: TGTGCCAGCAGTTTCCGTCTAGCGGGCTACGAGCAGTACTTC. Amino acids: CASSFRLAGYEQYF.

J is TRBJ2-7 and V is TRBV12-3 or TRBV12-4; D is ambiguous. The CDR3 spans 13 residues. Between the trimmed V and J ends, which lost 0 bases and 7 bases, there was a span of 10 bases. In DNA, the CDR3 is TGTGCCAGCAGTTTAGCAAGTACGAGTGAGCAGTACTTC. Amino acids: CASSLASTSEQYF.

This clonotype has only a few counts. CDR3 loop: CASSLEAPSQGETQYF. The DNA for the CDR3 is TGTGCCAGCAGCTTAGAGGCCCCCAGCCAGGGGGAGACCCAGTACTTC. The chain combines TRBV7-8 with TRBJ2-7; a weak D match, TRBD1 (6 bases). The closer fit of TRBJ2-5 to the DNA end suggests the J call may be wrong. This CDR3 is 16 amino acids long. Per germline, CDR1 SGHVS and CDR2 FQNEAQ.

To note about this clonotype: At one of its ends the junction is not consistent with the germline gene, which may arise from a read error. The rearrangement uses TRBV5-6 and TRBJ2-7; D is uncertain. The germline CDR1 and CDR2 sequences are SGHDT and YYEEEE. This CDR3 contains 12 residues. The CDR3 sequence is CASNLMVGEQYF. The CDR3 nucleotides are TGCGCCAGCAACTTAATGGTGGGTGAGCAGTACTTC.

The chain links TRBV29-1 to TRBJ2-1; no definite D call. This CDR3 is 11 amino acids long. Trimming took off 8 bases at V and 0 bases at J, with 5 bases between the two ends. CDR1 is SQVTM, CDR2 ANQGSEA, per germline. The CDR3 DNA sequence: TGCAGCCTGACCTCCTACAATGAGCAGTTCTTC. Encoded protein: CSLTSYNEQFF.